A single sample is the source of the 21 T cell receptor beta chains below, sequenced in a study of PD-1 blockade in classical Hodgkin lymphoma. Produced via immunoSEQ multiplex PCR; TCRdb's table is partial and in-frame only. The sample yields tens of thousands of clones, around 86% seen once. Relapse was seen in all patients after autologous stem cell transplantation, and brentuximab vedotin exposure was variable. This specimen was peripheral blood mononuclear cells (PBMCs), taken at baseline. The receptor source for this set is a human donor with classical Hodgkin lymphoma.

This chain links TRBV11-2 with TRBJ1-1; 7 bases agree with TRBD1. J lost 1 base, V lost 2 bases, and 7 bases had no gene match. Looked up from germline, CDR1 is SGHAT and CDR2 is FQNNGV. The CDR3 has 16 amino acids. The CDR3 loop is CASSLSPGQRNTEAFF. The CDR3 DNA reads TGTGCCAGCAGCTTATCTCCGGGACAGAGGAACACTGAAGCTTTCTTT.

In the case of this clone: The identical CDR3 is also encoded by other nucleotide sequences in the sample. The chain carries TRBV5-1 and TRBJ2-2, with 10 bases identical to TRBD2. With 0 bases clipped from V and 5 bases from J, the junction kept 4 bases outside the gene matches. Germline values: CDR1 SGHRS, CDR2 YFSETQ. This CDR3 has 16 residues. CDR3 coding DNA: TGCGCCAGCAGCTTGGTAGCGGGAGGTAATACCGGGGAGCTGTTTTTT. Protein sequence: CASSLVAGGNTGELFF.

The gene calls are TRBV4-2 and TRBJ2-3; 8 bases line up with TRBD1. CDR1 is LGHNA, CDR2 YNFKEQ, per germline. The CDR3 spans 17 residues. After removal of 0 bases from V and 3 bases from J, the junction contained 8 bases not matched to a gene. CDR3 residues: CASSQEVGRGRTDTQYF. The CDR3 bases are TGTGCCAGCAGCCAAGAGGTGGGCAGGGGGCGGACAGATACGCAGTATTTT.

This chain connects TRBV29-1 to TRBJ2-5; 9 nucleotides align to TRBD1. Germline values: CDR1 SQVTM, CDR2 ANQGSEA. This CDR3 region has 12 residues. Trimming at V came to 1 base and at J to 11 bases, leaving 5 bases not matched to a gene. As DNA, the CDR3 is TGCAGCGTTGAAGCGGACAGGGGATCTCAGTACTTC. Translating it yields CSVEADRGSQYF.

The chain links TRBV27 to TRBJ1-2; D is unresolved. The germline V gene has CDR1 MNHEY and CDR2 SMNVEV (reference sequence). CDR3 length: 13 amino acids. Trimming shortened V by 3 bases and J by 2 bases, and 7 bases separated the two germline ends. The CDR3 DNA reads TGTGCCAGCAGTTTTGGGGAGAACTATGGCTACACCTTC. Its translation: CASSFGENYGYTF.

Only one count was recorded for this clone. The J gene is TRBJ1-1, the V gene TRBV18; possibly TRBD1 for D (6 bases). Trimming pared 2 bases from V and 0 bases from J, leaving 13 bases between. CDR1 KGHSH and CDR2 LQKENI come from the germline V gene. The CDR3 runs 16 residues. The CDR3 sequence is CASSPVEGHMNTEAFF. CDR3 DNA sequence: TGTGCCAGCTCACCAGTGGAGGGACACATGAACACTGAAGCTTTCTTT.

The J gene is TRBJ1-3, the V gene TRBV27; no firm D call. Germline assignment: CDR1 MNHEY and CDR2 SMNVEV (reference sequence). The V end lost 7 bases, the J end lost 4 bases, and 17 bases lay between the germline ends. The CDR3 is 15 amino acids. CDR3: CASKLDPGRGNTIYF. DNA of the CDR3: TGTGCCAGCAAGCTAGACCCGGGGAGGGGAAACACCATATATTTT.

V gene TRBV14 combines with J gene TRBJ2-3, with D possibly TRBD1 on 6 matching bases. CDR1 is SGHDN and CDR2 is FVKESK in the germline V gene. The CDR3 contains 12 residues. V was shortened by 4 bases and J by 6 bases, with 8 bases between the two germline ends. CDR3 region: CASSPTGDTQYF. The DNA for the CDR3 is TGTGCCAGCAGCCCAACAGGGGATACGCAGTATTTT.

The chain joins TRBV29-1 to TRBJ2-1; D gene ambiguous. Per germline, CDR1 SQVTM and CDR2 ANQGSEA. CDR3 length: 12 residues. Trimming cost V 5 bases and J 8 bases, with 13 bases left between them. CDR3: CSVQGEGYEQFF. The CDR3 coding sequence is TGCAGCGTTCAAGGAGAAGGATATGAGCAGTTCTTC.

The chain is built from TRBV27 and TRBJ1-1; maybe TRBD1 (5 bases). This CDR3 region has 15 residues. V was trimmed by 3 bases and J by 0 bases, leaving 11 bases between them. CDR1 and CDR2 (germline): MNHEY, SMNVEV (reference sequence). The CDR3 coding sequence is TGTGCCAGCAGTTTTCGACAGCACATGAACACTGAAGCTTTCTTT. Translating gives CASSFRQHMNTEAFF.

The V gene is TRBV7-9, the J gene TRBJ2-1; 7 bases are shared with TRBD2. CDR3 size: 16 residues. Trimming at V came to 4 bases and at J to 6 bases, leaving 12 bases not matched to a gene. Germline loops: CDR1 SEHNR, CDR2 FQNEAQ (reference sequence). DNA for the CDR3: TGTGCCAGCAGCTCCCCCGGGGGGAAGTTTGGCAATGAGCAGTTCTTC. Translating gives CASSSPGGKFGNEQFF. The complete variable domain, with remaining parts taken from reference TRBV7-9 and TRBJ2-1, reads DTGVSQNPRHKITKRGQNVTFRCDPISEHNRLYWYRQTLGQGPEFLTYFQNEAQLEKSRLLSDRFSAERPKGSFSTLEIQRTEQGDSAMYLCASSSPGGKFGNEQFFGPGTRLTVL.

This chain uses TRBV19 with TRBJ2-1; TRBD2 matches 7 bases. This CDR3 is built from 14 residues. V gave up 4 bases and J gave up 8 bases; unmatched junction bases: 8. Germline CDR1 and CDR2: LNHDA and SQIVND (reference sequence). The CDR3 is CASSTPTSSYEQFF. CDR3 bases: TGTGCCAGTAGTACTCCGACTAGCTCCTATGAGCAGTTCTTC.

The chain is built from TRBV10-3 and TRBJ1-2; tentatively, D is TRBD1 (5 bases). The CDR3 runs 16 residues. Trimming shortened V by 0 bases and J by 3 bases, and 14 bases separated the two germline ends. CDR1 is ENHRY, CDR2 SYGVKD, per germline. The CDR3 nucleotides read TGTGCCATCAGTGAGTCGGAGGGGCGCATAGACTATGGCTACACCTTC. This sequence encodes CAISESEGRIDYGYTF.

The rearrangement links TRBV1 to TRBJ2-1; the D call in the table, TRBD1, was not verified against the DNA. TRBV1 is a pseudogene locus. The CDR3 sequence is 17 residues long. CDR3 sequence: CTSSQEDSLSSYNEQFF. CDR3 coding DNA: TGCACCAGCAGCCAAGAGGACAGCCTGAGCTCCTACAATGAGCAGTTCTTC.

V usage is TRBV23-1 and J usage is TRBJ1-5; D may be TRBD1 (6 bases). TRBV23-1 has ORF status, its function being uncertain. There are 15 residues in the CDR3. With 4 bases removed from V and 0 bases from J, the gap between germline ends came to 10 bases. The CDR3, as DNA: TGCGCCAGCAGTCTTCCAGGGGTTAGCAATCAGCCCCAGCATTTT. Its protein is CASSLPGVSNQPQHF.

The chain has TRBV14 and TRBJ2-3, with D possibly called TRBD1 or TRBD2 (5 bases each). Per the germline V gene, CDR1 is SGHDN and CDR2 is FVKESK. The CDR3 runs 15 residues. The V end was cut by 0 bases, the J end by 2 bases, with 9 bases between. The CDR3 is CASSQDPGPTDTQYF. CDR3 coding DNA: TGTGCCAGCAGCCAAGATCCGGGGCCCACAGATACGCAGTATTTT.

CDR3 DNA: TGCGCCAGCAGCTTACATGGTCAACCCGAAGAGACCCAGTACTTC. Its protein is CASSLHGQPEETQYF. This sequence joins TRBV5-1 and TRBJ2-5; D not resolved. This CDR3 is 15 amino acids long. V lost 2 bases, J lost 3 bases, and 14 bases lay in between. Germline V gene lookup returns CDR1 SGHRS and CDR2 YFSETQ.

This rearrangement joins TRBV10-2 to TRBJ2-2; TRBD2 matches at 8 bases. CDR1 and CDR2 from the germline V gene are WSHSY and SAAADI. V lost 4 bases, J lost 5 bases, and 15 bases stayed unmatched. The CDR3 loop spans 18 amino acids. In DNA, the CDR3 is TGCGCCAGCAGTGTCGGGGCGGCCGGGACTAGTGGTACCGGGGAGCTGTTTTTT. Residues: CASSVGAAGTSGTGELFF.

The chain joins TRBV7-2 to TRBJ2-2, with 9 bases matching TRBD1. V was clipped by 1 base and J by 7 bases; unmatched bases: 10. Germline lookup yields CDR1 SGHTA and CDR2 FQGNSA. The CDR3 consists of 17 residues. CDR3 amino acids: CASSLEGTGRIGGELFF. As DNA, the CDR3 is TGTGCCAGCAGCTTAGAAGGGACAGGGCGAATCGGCGGGGAGCTGTTTTTT. The whole variable domain, filled in from reference TRBV7-2 and TRBJ2-2, reads GAGVSQSPSNKVTEKGKDVELRCDPISGHTALYWYRQSLGQGLEFLIYFQGNSAPDKSGLPSDRFSAERTGGSVSTLTIQRTQQEDSAVYLCASSLEGTGRIGGELFFGEGSRLTVL.

The V gene is TRBV4-1, the J gene TRBJ1-2; TRBD1 is a possible D gene (6 bases). CDR3 size: 14 residues. V was shortened by 4 bases and J by 2 bases, with 11 bases between the two germline ends. Germline lookup yields CDR1 MGHRA and CDR2 YSYEKL. The CDR3 coding sequence is TGCGCCAGCAGCCCGGGGGCAGGGAACTATGGCTACACCTTC. It encodes CASSPGAGNYGYTF.

V and J are TRBV5-4 and TRBJ1-3; 9 bases agree with TRBD1. The CDR3 loop spans 17 amino acids. Germline V lookup: CDR1 SGHNT, CDR2 YYREEE (reference sequence). V lost 4 bases and J lost 0; bases outside the gene matches: 8. CDR3 region: CASSGGPGQGSGNTIYF. As DNA, the CDR3 is TGTGCCAGCAGCGGGGGCCCGGGACAGGGCTCTGGAAACACCATATATTTT.